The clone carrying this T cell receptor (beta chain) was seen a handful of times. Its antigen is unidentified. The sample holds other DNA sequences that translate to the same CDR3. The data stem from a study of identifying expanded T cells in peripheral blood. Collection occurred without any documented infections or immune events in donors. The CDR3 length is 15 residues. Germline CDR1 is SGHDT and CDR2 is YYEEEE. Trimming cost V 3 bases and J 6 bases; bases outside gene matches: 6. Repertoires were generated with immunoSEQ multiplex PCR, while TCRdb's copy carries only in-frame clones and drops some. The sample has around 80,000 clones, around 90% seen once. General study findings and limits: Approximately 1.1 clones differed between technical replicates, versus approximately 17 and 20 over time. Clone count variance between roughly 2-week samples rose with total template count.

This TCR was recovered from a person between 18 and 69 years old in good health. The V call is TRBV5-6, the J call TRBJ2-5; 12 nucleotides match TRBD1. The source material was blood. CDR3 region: CASSSGTGGGKTQYF. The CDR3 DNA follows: TGTGCCAGCAGCTCCGGGACAGGGGGCGGGAAGACCCAGTACTTC.